These 11 T cell receptor beta chains came from one sample sequenced in a study of blood T cell repertoires in COVID-19. Measured with immunoSEQ multiplex PCR; TCRdb has only the in-frame clones, and not every one. Of roughly 15,000 clones listed, more than 70% are singletons. Sequences were obtained from peripheral blood. The receptors shown here come from a human donor in a cohort sampled during active COVID-19.

This clone was seen only once. The chain employs TRBV2 and TRBJ1-5, with D possibly being TRBD1 (6 bases). CDR1 is SNHLY, CDR2 FYNNEI, per germline. The V end lost 5 bases, the J end lost 6 bases, and 17 bases lay between the germline ends. The CDR3 is 15 amino acids. The CDR3 protein is CASSFDRYRSQPQHF. DNA for the CDR3: TGTGCCAGCAGTTTTGACAGGTATCGAAGTCAGCCCCAGCATTTT.

This chain connects TRBV6-5 to TRBJ2-6; 9 nucleotides line up with TRBD1. This CDR3 is 15 amino acids long. Germline V lookup: CDR1 MNHEY, CDR2 SVGAGI. V lost 6 bases and J lost 1; bases outside the gene matches: 1. This chain's CDR3 is CASRTGGSGANVLTF. The CDR3 DNA reads as TGTGCCAGCAGGACAGGGGGATCTGGGGCCAACGTCCTGACTTTC.

V usage is TRBV6-6 and J usage is TRBJ2-1; TRBD2 matches 9 bases. This CDR3 region has 15 residues. CDR1 is MNHNY, CDR2 SVGAGI, per germline (reference sequence). V lost 6 bases to trimming and J lost 6 bases; unmatched junction nucleotides: 9. The CDR3: CASRPQTSGINEQFF. The CDR3 nucleotides read TGTGCCAGCAGGCCCCAGACTAGCGGAATCAATGAGCAGTTCTTC.

The chain recombines TRBV21-1 with TRBJ2-2; the table calls TRBD2, which could not be checked here. TRBV21-1 is noted as a pseudogene. This CDR3 is 14 amino acids long. The CDR3 region is CASTLAEGGGELFF. The DNA of the CDR3 is TGTGCCAGCACCCTTGCGGAGGGAGGCGGGGAGCTGTTTTTT.

The rearrangement uses TRBV7-9 and TRBJ2-7, with 11 bases aligning to TRBD2. Germline V lookup: CDR1 SEHNR, CDR2 FQNEAQ (reference sequence). Trimming removed 5 bases from V and 0 bases from J; junction bases left unmatched: 6. The CDR3 is 16 residues long. The CDR3: CASSPGTSGLSYEQYF. The CDR3 DNA follows: TGTGCCAGCAGCCCTGGGACTAGCGGACTCTCCTACGAGCAGTACTTC.

The chain carries TRBV28 and TRBJ2-4, with D possibly being TRBD2 (6 bases). CDR1 is MDHEN, CDR2 SYDVKM, per germline. The CDR3 spans 15 residues. Trimming shortened V by 10 bases and J by 0 bases, and 16 bases separated the two germline ends. CDR3: CATCEDGRAKNIQYF. In DNA form, the CDR3 reads TGTGCCACCTGCGAGGACGGGAGAGCCAAAAACATTCAGTACTTC. The full variable domain, in which reference TRBV28 and TRBJ2-4 provide the parts outside the CDR3, is DVKVTQSSRYLVKRTGEKVFLECVQDMDHENMFWYRQDPGLGLRLIYFSYDVKMKEKGDIPEGYSVSREKKERFSLILESASTNQTSMYLCATCEDGRAKNIQYFGAGTRLSVL.

The chain carries TRBV24-1 and TRBJ1-3; 8 bases agree with TRBD1. Germline assignment: CDR1 KGHDR and CDR2 SFDVKD. This CDR3 is built from 17 residues. V gave up 5 bases and J gave up 0 bases; unmatched junction bases: 8. The CDR3 spells CATSAKTGDLSGNTIYF. CDR3 DNA sequence: TGTGCCACCAGTGCCAAGACAGGGGACCTCTCTGGAAACACCATATATTTT.

The CDR3 sequence is CASRTSGRHRELFF. The CDR3 DNA reads as TGTGCCAGCCGGACTAGCGGGCGGCACCGGGAGCTGTTTTTT. The chain carries TRBV19 and TRBJ2-2, with 11 nucleotides matching TRBD2. This CDR3 region has 14 residues. Germline-derived CDR1 and CDR2 are LNHDA and SQIVND (reference sequence). V lost 9 bases to trimming and J lost 9 bases; unmatched junction nucleotides: 9.

Only one count was recorded for this clone. This chain joins TRBV5-1 and TRBJ2-3; D gene uncertain. Germline CDR1 is SGHRS and CDR2 is YFSETQ. Trimming cost V 2 bases and J 2 bases, with 9 bases left between them. This CDR3 is built from 14 residues. Here the CDR3 reads CASSFFADTDTQYF. CDR3 sequence (DNA): TGCGCCAGCAGCTTCTTCGCGGACACAGATACGCAGTATTTT.

The chain employs TRBV7-9 and TRBJ2-7, with 9 bases aligning to TRBD2. With 6 bases clipped from V and 4 bases from J, the junction kept 10 bases outside the gene matches. From germline, CDR1 is SEHNR and CDR2 FQNEAQ (reference sequence). The CDR3 totals 15 residues. The CDR3 DNA is TGTGCCAGCAGACCGATAGCGGGAGCGGCGTACGAGCAGTACTTC. It codes for CASRPIAGAAYEQYF. Drawing the rest from reference TRBV7-9 and TRBJ2-7, the complete variable domain is DTGVSQNPRHKITKRGQNVTFRCDPISEHNRLYWYRQTLGQGPEFLTYFQNEAQLEKSRLLSDRFSAERPKGSFSTLEIQRTEQGDSAMYLCASRPIAGAAYEQYFGPGTRLTVT.

The chain is built from TRBV3-1 (or the pseudogene TRBV3-2) and TRBJ2-5; TRBD1 aligns across 8 bases. V lost 3 bases to trimming and J lost 5 bases; unmatched junction nucleotides: 5. CDR3 length: 14 amino acids. Germline lookup yields CDR1 LGHDT and CDR2 YNNKEL (reference sequence). The CDR3 DNA follows: TGTGCCAGCAGCCACAGGGGGCAGGGTGAGACCCAGTACTTC. It specifies CASSHRGQGETQYF.